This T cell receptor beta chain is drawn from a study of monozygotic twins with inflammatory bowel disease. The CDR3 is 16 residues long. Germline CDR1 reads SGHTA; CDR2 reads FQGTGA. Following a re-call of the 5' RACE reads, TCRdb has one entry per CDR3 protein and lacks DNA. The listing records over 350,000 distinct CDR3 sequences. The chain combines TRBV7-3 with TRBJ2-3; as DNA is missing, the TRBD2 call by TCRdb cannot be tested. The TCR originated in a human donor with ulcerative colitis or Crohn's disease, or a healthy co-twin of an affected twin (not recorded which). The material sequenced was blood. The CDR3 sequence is CASSSGLAGGQDTQYF.